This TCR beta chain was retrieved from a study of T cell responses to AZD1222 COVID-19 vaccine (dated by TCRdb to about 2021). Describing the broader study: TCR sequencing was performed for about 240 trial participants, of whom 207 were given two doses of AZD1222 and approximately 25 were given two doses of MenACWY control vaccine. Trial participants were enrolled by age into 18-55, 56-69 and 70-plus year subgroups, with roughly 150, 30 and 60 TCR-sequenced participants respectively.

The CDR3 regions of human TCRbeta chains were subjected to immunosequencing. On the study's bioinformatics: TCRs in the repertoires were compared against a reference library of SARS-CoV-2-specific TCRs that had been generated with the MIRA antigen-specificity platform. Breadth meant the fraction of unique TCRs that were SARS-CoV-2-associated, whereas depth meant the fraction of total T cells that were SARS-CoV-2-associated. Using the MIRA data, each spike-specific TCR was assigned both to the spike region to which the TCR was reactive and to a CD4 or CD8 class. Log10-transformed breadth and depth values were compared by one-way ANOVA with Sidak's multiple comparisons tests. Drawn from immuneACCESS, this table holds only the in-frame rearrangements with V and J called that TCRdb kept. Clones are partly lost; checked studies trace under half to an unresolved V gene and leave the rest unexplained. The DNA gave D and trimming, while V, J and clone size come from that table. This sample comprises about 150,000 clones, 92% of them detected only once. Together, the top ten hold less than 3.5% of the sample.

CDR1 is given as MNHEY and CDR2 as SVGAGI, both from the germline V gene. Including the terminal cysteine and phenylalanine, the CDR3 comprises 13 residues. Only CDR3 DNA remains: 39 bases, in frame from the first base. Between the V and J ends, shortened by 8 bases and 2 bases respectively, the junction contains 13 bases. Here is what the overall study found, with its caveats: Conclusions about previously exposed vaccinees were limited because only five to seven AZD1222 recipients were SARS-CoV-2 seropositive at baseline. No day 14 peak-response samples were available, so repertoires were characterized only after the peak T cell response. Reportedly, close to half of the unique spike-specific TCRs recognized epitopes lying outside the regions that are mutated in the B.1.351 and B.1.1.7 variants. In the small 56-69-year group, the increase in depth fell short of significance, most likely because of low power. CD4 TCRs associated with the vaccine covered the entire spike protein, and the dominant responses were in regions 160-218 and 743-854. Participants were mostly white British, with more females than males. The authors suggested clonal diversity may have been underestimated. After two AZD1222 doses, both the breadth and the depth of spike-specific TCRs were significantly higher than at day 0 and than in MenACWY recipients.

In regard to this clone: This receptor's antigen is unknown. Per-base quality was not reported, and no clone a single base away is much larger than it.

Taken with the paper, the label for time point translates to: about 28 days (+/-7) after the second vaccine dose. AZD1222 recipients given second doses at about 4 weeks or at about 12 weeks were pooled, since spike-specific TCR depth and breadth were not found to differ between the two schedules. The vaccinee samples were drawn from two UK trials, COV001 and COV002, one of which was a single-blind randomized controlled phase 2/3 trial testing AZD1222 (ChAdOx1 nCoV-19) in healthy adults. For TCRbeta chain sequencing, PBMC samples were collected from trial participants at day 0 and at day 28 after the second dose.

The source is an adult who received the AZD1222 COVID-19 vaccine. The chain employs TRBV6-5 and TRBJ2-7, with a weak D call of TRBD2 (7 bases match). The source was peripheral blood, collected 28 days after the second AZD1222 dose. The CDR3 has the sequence CASAGASPYEQYF. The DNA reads TGTGCCAGCGCGGGGGCGTCCCCCTACGAGCAGTACTTC.